Here is one TCR beta chain with its context. The germline V gene encodes CDR1 MNHNS and CDR2 SASEGT. Trimming cost V 7 bases and J 4 bases; bases outside gene matches: 7. This CDR3 is built from 14 residues. The run of the v3.0 immunoSEQ assay was at survey level. Repertoires were generated with immunoSEQ multiplex PCR, while TCRdb's copy carries only in-frame clones and drops some. In the table there are roughly 20,000 clones, approximately 86% of which are singletons. Every donor contributed at least one pre-ART and at least two post-ART PBMC samples. Before they underwent DNA extraction, samples held roughly 0.95-11 million cryopreserved PBMC. The record originates from a study of long-term antiretroviral therapy in people with HIV.

The sequencing here drew on unsorted PBMCs, taken around 4 years after starting antiretroviral therapy. The chain joins TRBV6-1 to TRBJ2-7, with 10 bases lining up with TRBD1. The receptor comes from a young man with HIV. The chain's CDR3 is CASTRDRGIYEQYF. The CDR3 DNA sequence: TGTGCCAGCACCCGGGACAGGGGCATATACGAGCAGTACTTC.